This entry is about one T cell receptor (beta chain). Its antigen remains unidentified. The sample is drawn from a study of CD8+ T cells in alopecia areata. Notes on the study in general: Scalp clonality, along with expanded CD8+ clones among the top 100, was significantly decreased by tofacitinib.

The treatment: oral pan-JAK inhibitor, 5-10 mg twice daily. Germline CDR1 and CDR2: SGHTA and FQGNSA. V shed 3 bases and J shed 8 bases, with 8 bases lying between them. The CDR3 spans 12 residues. cDNA prepared by RNA extraction and subsequent reverse transcription served as the template for sequencing. The assay was immunoSEQ multiplex PCR, and TCRdb's table has in-frame clones only and misses some. The sample shows nearly 95,000 clones, around 71% of them seen only once. This chain uses TRBV7-2 with TRBJ2-1; no clear D. This material consisted of CD8+ T cells sorted from blood, taken around week 42, from a patient treated with tofacitinib. This receptor was obtained from a human donor with alopecia areata. The CDR3 nucleotides are TGTGCCAGCAGCTTTCTAAGGGATGAGCAGTTCTTC. It codes for CASSFLRDEQFF.